This TCR beta chain was documented in a study of PD-1 blockade in mismatch repair-deficient tumors (dated by TCRdb to between 2016 and 2019). In the study overall: Between late 2013 and September 2016, the trial enrolled some 86 consecutive patients with over 10 mismatch repair-deficient cancer types, every one of whom had been previously treated and was progressing. Deep sequencing of TCR CDR3 regions was used to track tumor-associated T cell clones in peripheral blood of patients responding to PD-1 blockade.

About this clone: Its specific antigen is unknown. The record has no base qualities; no much larger clone is one base away.

Study-wide conclusions, independent of this receptor: Tumor-resident clones, often undetectable in blood before treatment, expanded rapidly after pembrolizumab and then contracted, generally before radiologic responses.

CDR1 is given as LGHNT and CDR2 as FRNRAP, both from the germline V gene. Reading from cysteine to phenylalanine, the CDR3 counts 14 amino acids. Of all the DNA, just the CDR3 is kept, 42 bases in frame from base 1. V is clipped by 2 bases and J by 5 bases, and the sequence between their germline boundaries is 9 bases long. For each enrolled patient, mismatch repair deficiency was established using either polymerase chain reaction or immunohistochemistry. Three patients who responded to pembrolizumab therapy underwent TCR sequencing. The phase II trial prospectively tested pembrolizumab PD-1 blockade in advanced mismatch repair-deficient cancers regardless of tissue of origin. Peripheral blood T cell samples were gathered serially, both before PD-1 blockade started and at multiple time points afterward. Blood sampling time points were reported as weeks after the first dose of pembrolizumab. The method was the immunoSEQ multiplex PCR assay. What TCRdb holds here is the immuneACCESS table cut down to in-frame rearrangements. Part of the clones is not present; checked against another copy, under half of the missing clones reflect an unresolved V gene, and the others are unexplained. For this sample there are approximately 110,000 clones; approximately 80% appear just once. 4% to 6% of the sample lies in the top ten.

This chain joins TRBV12-5 to TRBJ2-2; no D gene call is confident. Specimen: peripheral blood, collected 60 weeks after starting pembrolizumab. This receptor was taken from an adult with mismatch repair-deficient cancer. The sequence in DNA is TGTGCTAGTGGTTTGTTACCGGAGACCGGGGAGCTGTTTTTT. Its protein is CASGLLPETGELFF.